This TCR beta chain was profiled in a study of monozygotic twins with inflammatory bowel disease. As for this clonotype: The antigen is unknown.

The germline gives CDR1 DFQATT, CDR2 SNEGSKA (reference sequence). The CDR3 spans 14 residues. General study points: IBD patients, compared with healthy twins, shared fewer clonotypes with others (especially with disease activity).

No DNA is given; TCRdb re-called the 5' RACE reads and lists each CDR3 protein once. This sample's table has 85,000 to 110,000 distinct CDR3 sequences. The chain joins TRBV20-1 to TRBJ2-3; the TCRdb D gene call, TRBD1, has no DNA to confirm it. Source material: blood. This receptor was identified in a human donor with ulcerative colitis or Crohn's disease, or a healthy co-twin of an affected twin (not recorded which). The CDR3 here is CSARDRVFTDTQYF.